The source of this T cell receptor (beta chain) is a study of identical twins. This CDR3 contains 11 residues. Between the trimmed V and J ends, which lost 6 bases and 9 bases, there was a span of 13 bases. The germline CDR1 and CDR2 sequences are DFQATT and SNEGSKA (reference sequence). TCRdb independently ran MiXCR on the 5' RACE reads; one entry per CDR3 protein. The sample shows around 1.7 million distinct CDR3 sequences, around a third of them seen only once. The rearrangement uses TRBV20-1 and TRBJ2-3; D ambiguous. What was sequenced was cord blood. This clonotype was obtained from a newborn girl in good health. As DNA, the CDR3 is TGCAGTGCCTCAGACCGTAGGACGCAGTATTTT. It specifies CSASDRRTQYF.